The source of this T cell receptor beta chain is a study of cytotoxic CD8 clonotypes in ibrutinib-treated CLL. The repertoire was sequenced with immunoSEQ multiplex PCR; TCRdb's copy has only in-frame clones and lacks some. Of over 250,000 clones listed, roughly three quarters are singletons. The CDR3 consists of 15 residues. V gave up 0 bases and J gave up 2 bases; unmatched junction bases: 2. The germline CDR1 and CDR2 sequences are SGHDT and YYEEEE. This receptor was obtained from a human donor with chronic lymphocytic leukemia. Sequencing used PBMCs, obtained at disease progression, from a patient treated with ibrutinib. The chain uses TRBV5-6 and TRBJ1-3, with 7 positions matching TRBD1. DNA of the CDR3: TGTGCCAGCAGCTTGGAAAGGGGGCCTGGAAACACCATATATTTT. Its protein product is CASSLERGPGNTIYF. Full variable domain (outside the CDR3, taken from reference TRBV5-6 and TRBJ1-3): DAGVTQSPTHLIKTRGQQVTLRCSPKSGHDTVSWYQQALGQGPQFIFQYYEEEERQRGNFPDRFSGHQFPNYSSELNVNALLLGDSALYLCASSLERGPGNTIYFGEGSWLTVV.